These T cell receptor beta chains were read from a single sample in a study of T cell responses to AZD1222 COVID-19 vaccine. Measured with immunoSEQ multiplex PCR; TCRdb has only the in-frame clones, and not every one. The repertoire consists of roughly 120,000 clones, with under 90% occurring once and the leading ten covering about 7.8%. Sequencing used peripheral blood, obtained on day 0 of AZD1222 vaccination. Source of these receptors: an adult in good health. CDR3s leave out the opening cysteine and the closing phenylalanine or tryptophan. D genes are given only for firm matches.

CDR3aa: ASSYGGNSGNTIY
len: 13
j_gene: TRBJ1-3
v_gene: TRBV6-5
d_gene: .

CDR3aa: ASSRCNRAFYEQY
len: 13
j_gene: TRBJ2-7
v_gene: TRBV21-1
d_gene: .

CDR3aa: ASSSAGGAIQY
len: 11
j_gene: TRBJ2-4
v_gene: TRBV5-1
d_gene: .

CDR3aa: ASSWGTGVGYT
len: 11
j_gene: TRBJ1-2
v_gene: TRBV5-1
d_gene: TRBD1

CDR3aa: ASSSGLAGSYEQY
len: 13
j_gene: TRBJ2-7
v_gene: TRBV7-3
d_gene: TRBD2

CDR3aa: ASSLVQGVEKLF
len: 12
j_gene: TRBJ1-4
v_gene: TRBV28
d_gene: TRBD1

CDR3aa: ASSEVGRTGVVLSNQPQH
len: 18
j_gene: TRBJ1-5
v_gene: TRBV2
d_gene: TRBD1

CDR3aa: ASSSTGKQF
len: 9
j_gene: TRBJ2-1
v_gene: TRBV27
d_gene: .

CDR3aa: ASSPPGEGHQPQH
len: 13
j_gene: TRBJ1-5
v_gene: TRBV18
d_gene: .

CDR3aa: ASSFPYRGGRGPDEQY
len: 16
j_gene: TRBJ2-7
v_gene: TRBV28
d_gene: TRBD1

CDR3aa: ASGLVQGGRFYNEQF
len: 15
j_gene: TRBJ2-1
v_gene: TRBV12-5
d_gene: TRBD2

CDR3aa: ASRGGGSTNEKLF
len: 13
j_gene: TRBJ1-4
v_gene: TRBV6-6
d_gene: .

CDR3aa: ASSSRRIGNYGYT
len: 13
j_gene: TRBJ1-2
v_gene: TRBV5-1
d_gene: .

CDR3aa: ASSGLAGSGANVLT
len: 14
j_gene: TRBJ2-6
v_gene: TRBV19
d_gene: TRBD2

CDR3aa: ASKEGLSSYEQY
len: 12
j_gene: TRBJ2-7
v_gene: TRBV27
d_gene: .

CDR3aa: ASSQGTGINTEAF
len: 13
j_gene: TRBJ1-1
v_gene: TRBV3-1/TRBV3-2
d_gene: TRBD1

CDR3aa: SVEEPAGTEAF
len: 11
j_gene: TRBJ1-1
v_gene: TRBV29-1
d_gene: .

CDR3aa: ASSPRTGGREQY
len: 12
j_gene: TRBJ2-7
v_gene: TRBV11-3
d_gene: TRBD1

CDR3aa: ASTLQETGELF
len: 11
j_gene: TRBJ2-2
v_gene: TRBV12-3/TRBV12-4
d_gene: .

CDR3aa: ASSYGTMASYEQY
len: 13
j_gene: TRBJ2-7
v_gene: TRBV6-5
d_gene: .

CDR3aa: ASSLKGGGQPQH
len: 12
j_gene: TRBJ1-5
v_gene: TRBV5-4
d_gene: .

CDR3aa: ASIIGGGSGEQY
len: 12
j_gene: TRBJ2-7
v_gene: TRBV28
d_gene: .

CDR3aa: ASSQIGLATNEKLF
len: 14
j_gene: TRBJ1-4
v_gene: TRBV4-2
d_gene: .

CDR3aa: ASSGSQGEKLF
len: 11
j_gene: TRBJ1-4
v_gene: TRBV28
d_gene: .

CDR3aa: ASSLAGTGGYEQY
len: 13
j_gene: TRBJ2-7
v_gene: TRBV5-1
d_gene: TRBD1

CDR3aa: ASTSTRYEQY
len: 10
j_gene: TRBJ2-7
v_gene: TRBV6-5
d_gene: .

CDR3aa: ASSLGAGTYGYT
len: 12
j_gene: TRBJ1-2
v_gene: TRBV5-6
d_gene: .

CDR3aa: ASSHIGGTEAF
len: 11
j_gene: TRBJ1-1
v_gene: TRBV18
d_gene: .

CDR3aa: ASSYPGSSGRSKNIQY
len: 16
j_gene: TRBJ2-4
v_gene: TRBV6-2/TRBV6-3
d_gene: TRBD2

CDR3aa: ASSYWTSENYNEQF
len: 14
j_gene: TRBJ2-1
v_gene: TRBV11-1
d_gene: TRBD2

CDR3aa: ASSLLGGPGRGKNTEAF
len: 17
j_gene: TRBJ1-1
v_gene: TRBV5-4
d_gene: TRBD1

CDR3aa: ASSTLGTTDYEQY
len: 13
j_gene: TRBJ2-7
v_gene: TRBV19
d_gene: .

CDR3aa: ASIWVAGGPYNEQF
len: 14
j_gene: TRBJ2-1
v_gene: TRBV5-1
d_gene: TRBD2

CDR3aa: ASSDPRGGYGYT
len: 12
j_gene: TRBJ1-2
v_gene: TRBV25-1
d_gene: .

CDR3aa: ASSPPTGGSYNSPLH
len: 15
j_gene: TRBJ1-6
v_gene: TRBV3-1/TRBV3-2
d_gene: .

CDR3aa: ASMSGQGDTIY
len: 11
j_gene: TRBJ1-3
v_gene: TRBV7-3
d_gene: TRBD1

CDR3aa: ATRGQLSTDTQY
len: 12
j_gene: TRBJ2-3
v_gene: TRBV25-1
d_gene: TRBD1

CDR3aa: ASIRLAGVEDTQY
len: 13
j_gene: TRBJ2-3
v_gene: TRBV5-1
d_gene: TRBD2

CDR3aa: ASSQAVGLGLGQGAHEQY
len: 18
j_gene: TRBJ2-7
v_gene: TRBV4-1
d_gene: TRBD1

CDR3aa: ASSQAGTSGYNEQF
len: 14
j_gene: TRBJ2-1
v_gene: TRBV4-2
d_gene: TRBD2

CDR3aa: ASSLDYEQY
len: 9
j_gene: TRBJ2-7
v_gene: TRBV28
d_gene: .

CDR3aa: AISPQGQTSGNTIY
len: 14
j_gene: TRBJ1-3
v_gene: TRBV10-3
d_gene: .

CDR3aa: ASSLSLQGRTEAF
len: 13
j_gene: TRBJ1-1
v_gene: TRBV28
d_gene: .